This record covers a single T cell receptor (beta chain). The target antigen is unknown. This sample stems from a study of cytomegalovirus exposure and HLA in healthy donors. The study's findings and limits: A link between a missense DCLRE1C variant and TCR beta V- and J-gene trimming emerged from a later analysis. Several V segments, TRBV6-2 and TRBV6-3 among them, could not be told apart and were dropped. Associated with HLA alleles at 0.05 false discovery rate in a later analysis were 16,951 TCR beta sequences.

This PCR relied on a set of 60 Vbeta primers and 13 Jbeta primers. The repertoire was sequenced with immunoSEQ multiplex PCR; TCRdb's copy has only in-frame clones and lacks some. The table lists 95,000 to 150,000 clones, roughly 80% of them singletons. Germline CDR1 and CDR2: SQVTM and ANQGSEA. Trimming cost V 5 bases and J 6 bases; bases outside gene matches: 3. CDR3 length: 12 amino acids. V usage is TRBV29-1 and J usage is TRBJ2-2; 7 positions match TRBD2. The clonotype was recovered from a man in his forties or fifties in good health and CMV-seronegative. Sample: PBMCs. The CDR3 DNA sequence: TGCAGCGTTAAACTAGCGTCCGGGGAGCTGTTTTTT. The encoded protein is CSVKLASGELFF.